Below are 25 T cell receptor beta chains sequenced from a single sample in a study of early T cells in non-severe SARS-CoV-2 infection. TCRdb independently ran MiXCR on the 5' RACE reads; one entry per CDR3 protein. The sample has about 53,000 distinct CDR3 sequences, around 12% seen once. The source material was whole blood, sampled at baseline. Receptor source: an adult who was a healthcare worker with PCR-confirmed SARS-CoV-2 infection or an uninfected control (not recorded which).

The chain couples TRBV12-3 or TRBV12-4 to TRBJ2-2; D might be TRBD1 (6 bases). This CDR3 comprises 16 residues. Trimming took off 6 bases at V and 3 bases at J, with 17 bases between the two ends. CDR3 bases: TGTGCCAGCAGGAGAGGCAGGGGTCCCTACACCGGGGAGCTGTTTTTT. Residues: CASRRGRGPYTGELFF.

This clonotype has ten or more counts. The rearrangement uses TRBV6-5 and TRBJ2-1; 14 bases align to TRBD2. Looked up from germline, CDR1 is MNHEY and CDR2 is SVGAGI. The J segment lost 7 bases and the V segment lost 5 bases, leaving 4 bases of the junction unmatched. This CDR3 has 15 residues. The CDR3 sequence is CASSEGLAGANEQFF. DNA for the CDR3: TGTGCCAGCAGTGAGGGACTAGCGGGAGCAAATGAGCAGTTCTTC.

This clonotype came up many times. This chain connects TRBV28 to TRBJ2-1; 7 bases align to TRBD1. The CDR3 has 13 amino acids. Trimming took 5 bases from V and 5 from J; bases not matched to a gene: 3. Germline V gives CDR1 MDHEN, CDR2 SYDVKM. CDR3 in DNA: TGTGCCAGCAGTCTGACAGGGAACAATGAGCAGTTCTTC. Translating gives CASSLTGNNEQFF.

This clonotype occurred a few times. The rearrangement links TRBV7-2 to TRBJ2-7, with 9 bases matching TRBD1. The CDR3 has 16 amino acids. J lost 6 bases, V lost 5 bases, and 14 bases had no gene match. The V gene's germline CDR1 is SGHTA and CDR2 FQGNSA. The CDR3 here is CASSRSTGTGTREQYF. The DNA of the CDR3 is TGTGCCAGCAGCCGGTCAACCGGGACAGGGACTCGCGAGCAGTACTTC.

This clonotype has only a few counts. CDR3 loop: CASSLATRSGNTIYF. The CDR3 DNA reads as TGTGCCAGCAGCTTGGCGACACGTTCTGGAAACACCATATATTTT. The V gene is TRBV5-5, the J gene TRBJ1-3; D is unresolved. V gave up 0 bases and J gave up 1 base, with 8 bases separating them. Germline V CDR1 and CDR2: SGHKS, YYEKEE (reference sequence). The CDR3 extends over 15 amino acids.

The chain has TRBV7-2 and TRBJ2-3; tentative D call: TRBD2 (6 bases). In germline, CDR1 is SGHTA, CDR2 FQGNSA. This CDR3 comprises 16 residues. The V and J ends lost 1 base and 0 bases respectively, with 11 bases between them. The CDR3 region has the DNA TGTGCCAGCAGCTTAGAGGCGGGATGGAGCACAGATACGCAGTATTTT. This translates into CASSLEAGWSTDTQYF.

This clonotype has only one observation. The chain uses TRBV7-3 and TRBJ2-5; 7 nucleotides match TRBD2. J gave up 3 bases and V 1 base, and 14 bases lay outside the gene matches. This CDR3 has 18 amino acids. Germline V CDR1 and CDR2: SGHTA, FQGTGA. CDR3: CASSLKGAERDRKETQYF. Written as DNA, the CDR3 is TGTGCCAGCAGCTTAAAGGGAGCGGAGCGGGACCGTAAAGAGACCCAGTACTTC.

This clonotype was picked up a small number of times. The chain recombines TRBV4-3 with TRBJ2-6; no firm D call. The CDR3 loop spans 12 amino acids. Trimming removed 1 base at V and 9 bases at J, with 4 bases between. Germline CDR1 reads LGHNA; CDR2 reads YSLEER. The CDR3 protein is CASSQGNNVLTF. CDR3 nucleotides: TGCGCCAGCAGCCAAGGAAACAACGTCCTGACTTTC.

J is TRBJ1-1 and V is TRBV7-6; unclear D gene. The CDR3 totals 14 residues. Germline V CDR1 and CDR2: SGHVS, FNYEAQ. Between the trimmed V and J ends, which lost 0 bases and 0 bases, there was a span of 5 bases. The CDR3 protein is CASSLAGMNTEAFF. DNA for the CDR3: TGTGCCAGCAGCTTAGCGGGAATGAACACTGAAGCTTTCTTT.

This clonotype was seen a handful of times. Here the CDR3 reads CASRLRGTTEAFF. The CDR3 DNA sequence: TGTGCCAGCAGACTGAGGGGAACTACTGAAGCTTTCTTT. The chain carries TRBV6-5 and TRBJ1-1; D may be TRBD1 (5 bases). This CDR3 has 13 amino acids. Trimming left V 6 bases short and J 5 bases short, with 13 bases between. Germline V gene data show CDR1 as MNHEY and CDR2 as SVGAGI.

This clonotype was observed many times. The CDR3 reads CASSLVTGGSNEQFF. DNA for the CDR3: TGTGCCAGCAGCTTGGTAACGGGAGGTAGCAATGAGCAGTTCTTC. The V and J genes are TRBV7-2 and TRBJ2-1, with 7 bases aligning to TRBD2. The CDR3 sequence is 15 residues long. The V gene end was trimmed by 3 bases and the J gene end by 6 bases; junction bases not matched to a gene: 8. CDR1 is SGHTA and CDR2 is FQGNSA in the germline V gene. Full variable domain (rest looked up from reference TRBV7-2 and TRBJ2-1): GAGVSQSPSNKVTEKGKDVELRCDPISGHTALYWYRQSLGQGLEFLIYFQGNSAPDKSGLPSDRFSAERTGGSVSTLTIQRTQQEDSAVYLCASSLVTGGSNEQFFGPGTRLTVL.

This clonotype was counted a few times. The chain uses TRBV6-6 and TRBJ2-1; 9 bases line up with TRBD2. Trimming cost V 0 bases and J 6 bases; bases outside gene matches: 6. CDR3 length: 16 residues. Germline V gene sequence: CDR1 MNHNY, CDR2 SVGAGI (reference sequence). CDR3 residues: CASSYSSTSGPNEQFF. In DNA, the CDR3 is TGTGCCAGCAGTTACTCTTCGACTAGCGGACCCAATGAGCAGTTCTTC.

This clonotype was counted many times. V gene TRBV6-2 or TRBV6-3 combines with J gene TRBJ2-1; D ambiguous. Germline assignment: CDR1 MNHEY and CDR2 SVGEGT. With 6 bases removed from V and 8 bases from J, the gap between germline ends came to 8 bases. CDR3 length equals 11 residues. The CDR3 loop reads CASRKLHEQFF. CDR3 DNA: TGTGCCAGCAGAAAACTCCATGAGCAGTTCTTC.

The gene calls are TRBV28 and TRBJ2-3; 8 bases align to TRBD2. This CDR3 comprises 15 residues. V was pared by 4 bases and J by 6 bases, with 9 bases of the junction left unmatched. The V gene's germline CDR1 is MDHEN and CDR2 SYDVKM. The CDR3, as DNA: TGTGCCAGCAGTTACACGGGGGGGCCCCGGGATACGCAGTATTTT. Protein product: CASSYTGGPRDTQYF.

This clonotype was counted ten times or more. The rearrangement links TRBV18 to TRBJ1-4; D not resolved. The ends were cut back, 5 bases at V and 7 bases at J, with 17 bases in the middle. CDR1 and CDR2 (germline): KGHSH, LQKENI. This CDR3 has 15 residues. The CDR3 loop reads CASSAVPVVGEKLFF. CDR3 nucleotide sequence: TGTGCCAGCTCAGCCGTCCCGGTTGTCGGTGAAAAACTGTTTTTT.

This chain joins TRBV12-3 or TRBV12-4 and TRBJ2-5; TRBD2 aligns across 10 bases. This CDR3 is built from 15 residues. The J segment lost 5 bases and the V segment lost 2 bases, leaving 5 bases of the junction unmatched. CDR3 in amino acids: CASSLMLAGAETQYF. DNA of the CDR3: TGTGCCAGCAGTTTAATGCTAGCGGGGGCGGAGACCCAGTACTTC.

J is TRBJ1-5 and V is TRBV6-1; 7 bases line up with TRBD1. The CDR3 is 13 residues long. CDR1 and CDR2 from the germline V gene are MNHNS and SASEGT. V lost 10 bases and J lost 6; bases outside the gene matches: 9. The CDR3 is CATKDRAGQPQHF. The CDR3 bases are TGTGCCACCAAAGACAGGGCGGGTCAGCCCCAGCATTTT.

The chain links TRBV18 to TRBJ2-5, with a possible D match to TRBD2 (6 bases). V lost 10 bases and J lost 3, with 15 bases in between. This CDR3 is built from 13 residues. Germline V lookup: CDR1 KGHSH, CDR2 LQKENI. The CDR3, as DNA: TGTGCCACCGAAACCGGGACTGAAGAGACCCAGTACTTC. It yields the protein CATETGTEETQYF. The variable domain in full, with the rest retrieved from reference TRBV18 and TRBJ2-5, is NAGVMQNPRHLVRRRGQEARLRCSPMKGHSHVYWYRQLPEEGLKFMVYLQKENIIDESGMPKERFSAEFPKEGPSILRIQQVVRGDSAAYFCATETGTEETQYFGPGTRLLVL.

The table lists this clonotype with a few counts. CDR3 in amino acids: CASSAGTSGSPPSEQYF. CDR3 DNA sequence: TGTGCCAGCAGCGCCGGGACTAGCGGGAGTCCCCCCTCCGAGCAGTACTTC. J is TRBJ2-7 and V is TRBV6-6; TRBD2 agrees at 14 bases. The length of the CDR3 is 17 residues. Germline assignment: CDR1 MNHNY and CDR2 SVGAGI (reference sequence). The V and J ends lost 6 bases and 6 bases, in that order; junction bases with no gene match: 13.

This clonotype appeared a few times. The chain combines TRBV12-3 or TRBV12-4 with TRBJ1-5; weak D call: TRBD1 (6 bases). Trimming pared 7 bases from V and 6 bases from J, leaving 16 bases between. This CDR3 has 14 residues. The CDR3 coding sequence is TGTGCCAGCACCCCGGGGGGCGCCGCTCAGCCCCAGCATTTT. Its protein is CASTPGGAAQPQHF.

The table lists this clonotype with many counts. The rearrangement uses TRBV28 and TRBJ1-6; D ambiguous. The CDR3 is made up of 15 amino acids. Germline V lookup: CDR1 MDHEN, CDR2 SYDVKM. V lost 4 bases, J lost 7 bases, and 14 bases lay in between. The CDR3 DNA sequence: TGTGCCAGCAGTTCGGCGGGTGTAAGGAATTCACCCCTCCACTTT. It is translated as CASSSAGVRNSPLHF.

This clonotype was counted only a few times. The gene calls are TRBV12-3 or TRBV12-4 and TRBJ2-7, with unresolved D. The CDR3 runs to 11 residues. Trimming cost V 2 bases and J 7 bases, with 6 bases left between them. The CDR3 sequence is CASSLRSEQYF. CDR3 coding DNA: TGTGCCAGCAGTTTAAGGTCGGAGCAGTACTTC.

The rearrangement uses TRBV28 and TRBJ2-7, with 8 bases lining up with TRBD1. The CDR3 is 14 residues long. In germline, CDR1 is MDHEN, CDR2 SYDVKM. V trimming: 5 bases; J trimming: 5 bases; junction bases outside the gene matches: 8. CDR3 nucleotide sequence: TGTGCCAGCAGTAAGGGACAGGCGGGCAACGAGCAGTACTTC. It yields the protein CASSKGQAGNEQYF.

The chain joins TRBV7-9 to TRBJ1-1, with 7 bases lining up with TRBD1. Germline trimming cut 5 bases from V and 2 bases from J; bases unmatched to any gene: 5. This CDR3 has 14 residues. The germline CDR1 and CDR2 sequences are SEHNR and FQNEAQ (reference sequence). This CDR3 reads CASSAQGINTEAFF. CDR3 DNA: TGTGCCAGCAGCGCACAGGGGATAAACACTGAAGCTTTCTTT.

In nucleotides, the CDR3 is TGCAGTGCTAGAGGAGAACTAGCGGCCTACGAGCAGTACTTC. Its translation: CSARGELAAYEQYF. This chain links TRBV20-1 with TRBJ2-7; 8 bases match TRBD2. CDR3 length: 14 residues. V gave up 1 base and J gave up 2 bases; unmatched junction bases: 4. Germline CDR1 reads DFQATT; CDR2 reads SNEGSKA (reference sequence).